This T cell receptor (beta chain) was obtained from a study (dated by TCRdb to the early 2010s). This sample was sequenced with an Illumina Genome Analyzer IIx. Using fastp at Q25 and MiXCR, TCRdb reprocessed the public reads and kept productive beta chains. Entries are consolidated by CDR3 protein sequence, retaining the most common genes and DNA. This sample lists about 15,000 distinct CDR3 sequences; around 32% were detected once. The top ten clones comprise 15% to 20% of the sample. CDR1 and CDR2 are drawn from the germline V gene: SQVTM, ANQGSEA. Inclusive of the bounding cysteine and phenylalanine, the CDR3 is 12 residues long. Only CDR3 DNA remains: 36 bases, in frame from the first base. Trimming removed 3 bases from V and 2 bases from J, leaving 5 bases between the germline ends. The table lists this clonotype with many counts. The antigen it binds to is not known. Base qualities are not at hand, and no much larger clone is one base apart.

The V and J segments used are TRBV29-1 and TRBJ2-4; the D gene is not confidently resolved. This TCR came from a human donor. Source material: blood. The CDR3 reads CSVEYSKNIQYF. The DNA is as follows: TGCAGCGTTGAGTACTCCAAAAACATTCAGTACTTC. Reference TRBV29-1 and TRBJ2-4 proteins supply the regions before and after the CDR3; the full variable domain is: SAVISQKPSRDICQRGTSLTIQCQVDSQVTMMFWYRQQPGQSLTLIATANQGSEATYESGFVIDKFPISRPNLTFSTLTVSNMSPEDSSIYLCSVEYSKNIQYFGAGTRLSVL.